The rows below give T cell receptor beta chains drawn from one sample of a study of blood T cell repertoires in COVID-19. Sequencing was performed with immunoSEQ multiplex PCR; in TCRdb, only in-frame clones are kept and a portion is missing. The profile covers around 93,000 clones, with approximately 87% appearing a single time and 15% taken by the ten largest. Material for sequencing was peripheral blood. All receptors come from a human donor in a cohort sampled during active COVID-19. Both conserved end residues are part of each CDR3. D genes are given only for firm matches. Clone size is stated in some rows and not others, as once, few, many or a class when expanded.

>-|-|TRBV6-5|TRBJ1-1
TGTGCCAGCAGTTACCGGACAGAAAACACTGAAGCTTTCTTT
CASSYRTENTEAFF
>-|TRBD1|TRBV10-3|TRBJ1-1
TGTGCCATCAGTGCTCAGGGGGCGCCGGACACTGAAGCTTTCTTT
CAISAQGAPDTEAFF
>-|-|TRBV7-2|TRBJ2-5
TGTGCCAGCAGCTCCGGGACATACGGAGAGACCCAGTACTTC
CASSSGTYGETQYF
>-|TRBD2|TRBV7-9|TRBJ2-3
TGTGCCAGCAGGTTATTTACCCGTGGGGGGGGAGCAGATACGCAGTATTTT
CASRLFTRGGGADTQYF
>-|-|TRBV7-6|TRBJ2-7
TGTGCCAGCAGCTTAGCAGGAGGCTACGAGCAGTACTTC
CASSLAGGYEQYF
>-|-|TRBV10-3|TRBJ1-3
TGTGCCATCAGTTCCCTAGGAAGCTCTGGAAACACCATATATTTT
CAISSLGSSGNTIYF
>-|TRBD2|TRBV27|TRBJ2-1
TGTGCCAGCAGTTTATGGACTAGCGGGAGCGATGAGCAGTTCTTC
CASSLWTSGSDEQFF
>-|-|TRBV28|TRBJ1-5
TGTGCCAGCGGGACACCTAGCAATCAGCCCCAGCATTTT
CASGTPSNQPQHF
>-|-|TRBV6-5|TRBJ2-2
TGTGCCAGCAGTTGGAGCGGGCGATCGAACACCGGGGAGCTGTTTTTT
CASSWSGRSNTGELFF
>-|TRBD2|TRBV11-2|TRBJ2-7
TGTGCCAGCAGCTTAAACGCCGGGACTAGCGGCTACGAGCAGTACTTC
CASSLNAGTSGYEQYF
>-|-|TRBV24-1|TRBJ2-2
TGTGCCACCAGTGATACAGCGGCGGCCGGGGAGCTGTTTTTT
CATSDTAAAGELFF
>-|-|TRBV21-1|TRBJ1-4
TGTGCCAGCAGCGGATACGGACAGGCCGGAGTTTCTAATGAAAAACTGTTTTTT
CASSGYGQAGVSNEKLFF
>-|TRBD2|TRBV10-3|TRBJ2-5
TGTGCCATCCGCGGGGGGAGCCCGTACCAAGAGACCCAGTACTTC
CAIRGGSPYQETQYF
>-|TRBD1|TRBV6-5|TRBJ1-1
TGTGCCAGCAGTTTGGGACAGGGGGTTTACACTGAAGCTTTCTTT
CASSLGQGVYTEAFF
>-|-|TRBV5-5|TRBJ2-3
TGTGCCAGCAGCTTGGGAGGGGGACCCAGCACAGATACGCAGTATTTT
CASSLGGGPSTDTQYF
>few|TRBD1|TRBV6-6|TRBJ2-7
TGTGCCAGCAGTTACTACAGGGGTCCTCCCTACGAGCAGTACTTC
CASSYYRGPPYEQYF
>-|-|TRBV7-8|TRBJ1-2
TGTGCCAGCAGCTCCCGGCAGGCTAACTATGGCTACACCTTC
CASSSRQANYGYTF
>-|TRBD2|TRBV5-1|TRBJ2-3
TGCGCCAGCAGCGTTAGCGGGGGGACAGATACGCAGTATTTT
CASSVSGGTDTQYF
>-|TRBD1|TRBV6-5|TRBJ2-7
TGTGCCAGCAGTTCCCACGGGACAGGGCGTGCCTACGAGCAGTACTTC
CASSSHGTGRAYEQYF
>-|-|TRBV5-6|TRBJ1-2
TGTGCCAGCAGCTTGGCCGGGAGCGGGATCTATGGCTACACCTTC
CASSLAGSGIYGYTF
>-|TRBD2|TRBV5-1|TRBJ2-1
TGCGCCAGCAGCTTCACCTACACTAGCGGGGAGTACAATGAGCAGTTCTTC
CASSFTYTSGEYNEQFF
>-|TRBD2|TRBV10-1|TRBJ2-3
TGCGCCAGCAGTGATGGACTAGCGGAGTGGGGGACAGATACGCAGTATTTT
CASSDGLAEWGTDTQYF
>-|-|TRBV2|TRBJ2-1
TGTGCCAGCAAGGCAACTAGTTTGGGTGAGCAGTTCTTC
CASKATSLGEQFF
>-|TRBD2|TRBV7-2|TRBJ2-7
TGTGCCAGCAGCTTGGGGGAGGGCTACGAGCAGTACTTC
CASSLGEGYEQYF